One and the same sample provided the 5 T cell receptor beta chains below, sequenced in a study of T-cell reconstitution after alpha-beta-depleted transplantation in children. TCRbeta library preparation incorporated unique molecular identifiers. TCRdb redid the calling of the PCR reads with MiXCR, one entry per CDR3 protein. The table records about 250,000 distinct CDR3 sequences, around 25% of them present only once. Sequencing used PBMCs, mostly from graft donor cells, obtained 360 days after TCRalphabeta/CD19-depleted stem cell transplant. The receptors stem from a female patient between 2 and 15 years old who had a stem cell transplant for congenital amegakaryocytic thrombocytopenia, so the T cells may come from the graft donor.

This chain links TRBV29-1 with TRBJ1-1; no clear D gene. The CDR3 runs to 13 residues. Germline CDR1 SQVTM, CDR2 ANQGSEA. Trimming removed 3 bases at V and 4 bases at J, with 12 bases between. The CDR3 region has the DNA TGCAGCGTTGACGGGCAGGCGGGCACTGAAGCTTTCTTT. Translating gives CSVDGQAGTEAFF.

The rearrangement joins TRBV5-5 to TRBJ2-7; 13 bases map to TRBD2. Germline V gene data show CDR1 as SGHKS and CDR2 as YYEKEE (reference sequence). This CDR3 has 17 amino acids. With 4 bases clipped from V and 0 bases from J, the junction kept 7 bases outside the gene matches. The CDR3 DNA is TGTGCCAGCAGCACGCTCAGGACTAGCGGGGGCTCCTACGAGCAGTACTTC. Its translation: CASSTLRTSGGSYEQYF. Complete variable domain (other parts from reference TRBV5-5 and TRBJ2-7): DAGVTQSPTHLIKTRGQQVTLRCSPISGHKSVSWYQQVLGQGPQFIFQYYEKEERGRGNFPDRFSARQFPNYSSELNVNALLLGDSALYLCASSTLRTSGGSYEQYFGPGTRLTVT.

The rearrangement uses TRBV3-1 and TRBJ1-6; D might be TRBD1 (6 bases). This CDR3 comprises 15 residues. Per germline, CDR1 LGHDT and CDR2 YNNKEL (reference sequence). Trimming cost V 5 bases and J 14 bases, with 22 bases left between them. The CDR3 loop reads CASSSRWDLRTALHF. For the CDR3, the DNA is TGTGCCAGCAGCAGCAGGTGGGATCTGCGGACAGCCCTCCACTTT.

This clonotype was picked up a small number of times. This chain connects TRBV9 to TRBJ2-7, with 8 bases aligning to TRBD2. The V segment lost 4 bases and the J segment 4 bases; nucleotides outside the gene matches: 10. CDR1 is SGDLS and CDR2 is YYNGEE in the germline V gene. The CDR3 contains 15 residues. The CDR3 loop reads CASSPDPGLAYEQYF. CDR3 sequence (DNA): TGTGCCAGCAGCCCAGACCCCGGACTAGCTTACGAGCAGTACTTC.

V gene TRBV12-5 combines with J gene TRBJ2-1, with D uncertain. Germline CDR1 and CDR2: LGHNT and FRNRAP. V dropped 5 bases and J dropped 4 bases, with 3 bases sitting between them. The CDR3 length is 11 residues. As DNA, the CDR3 is TGTGCTAGTGGTAAATACAATGAGCAGTTCTTC. It translates to CASGKYNEQFF.